These 11 T cell receptor beta chains came from one sample sequenced in a study of cytomegalovirus exposure and HLA in healthy donors (dated by TCRdb to about 2017). Receptors were amplified or captured by the immunoSEQ multiplex PCR assay. The multiplex PCR relied on a mix of 60 forward primers for TCR Vbeta segments and 13 reverse primers for TCR Jbeta segments. The clones in this table, taken by TCRdb from immuneACCESS, are in-frame only. Not every clone is retained; where verified, under half of the shortfall comes from an unresolved V gene, and the cause of the rest is unknown. Here the sample has roughly 190,000 clones; 81% occur a single time. The ten largest clones add up to 3.8% of the sample. Sequencing used PBMCs. The receptors originated from a man between 50 and 59 years old in good health and CMV-seronegative.

This clone has only a few counts. The chain carries TRBV7-8 and TRBJ1-1; D is unclear. Germline CDR1 is SGHVS and CDR2 is FQNEAQ. V was trimmed by 2 bases and J by 3 bases, leaving 13 bases between them. This CDR3 contains 15 residues. The CDR3 region has the DNA TGTGCCAGCAGCTTAAACGCGGGTCGCTACACTGAAGCTTTCTTT. It specifies CASSLNAGRYTEAFF.

The chain recombines TRBV12-5 with TRBJ1-6; D unresolved. V lost 0 bases to trimming and J lost 5 bases, with 14 bases between them. CDR1 is LGHNT and CDR2 is FRNRAP in the germline V gene. The CDR3 extends over 17 amino acids. The CDR3 loop reads CASGLVLGILDNSPLHF. CDR3 in DNA: TGTGCTAGTGGTTTGGTACTCGGGATCTTGGATAATTCACCCCTCCACTTT.

This sequence joins TRBV7-9 and TRBJ1-1; TRBD1 aligns across 7 bases. The CDR3 extends over 12 amino acids. Germline values: CDR1 SEHNR, CDR2 FQNEAQ (reference sequence). The V gene end was trimmed by 3 bases and the J gene end by 10 bases; junction bases not matched to a gene: 5. The CDR3 DNA is TGTGCCAGCAGCTTGCCAGGGGGGAGAGCTTTCTTT. Amino acid sequence: CASSLPGGRAFF.

J is TRBJ2-1 and V is TRBV14, with 8 bases fitting TRBD1. J lost 12 bases, V lost 4 bases, and 5 bases had no gene match. The CDR3 is made up of 12 amino acids. The germline V gene has CDR1 SGHDN and CDR2 FVKESK. The CDR3 here is CASSLAGTGQFF. In DNA form, the CDR3 reads TGTGCCAGCAGCCTCGCCGGGACAGGGCAGTTCTTC.

The chain recombines TRBV25-1 with TRBJ2-7; TRBD2 agrees at 13 bases. Per the germline V gene, CDR1 is MGHDK and CDR2 is SYGVNS. CDR3 length equals 13 residues. CDR3 protein: CVKGTSGIYEQYF. As DNA, the CDR3 is TGTGTCAAAGGGACTAGCGGGATCTACGAGCAGTACTTC.

As to this clone: The same CDR3 arises from other DNA sequences in this sample as well. The chain carries TRBV5-5 and TRBJ1-3; the D gene is possibly TRBD1 (5 bases). In germline, CDR1 is SGHKS, CDR2 YYEKEE (reference sequence). V lost 1 base and J lost 1, with 12 bases in between. CDR3 length equals 16 residues. The CDR3 region is CASSLTRAGSGNTIYF. CDR3 DNA: TGTGCCAGCAGCTTGACCCGCGCAGGGTCTGGAAACACCATATATTTT.

This clone is a singleton in its sample. The chain recombines TRBV11-3 with TRBJ2-1; TRBD1 matches at 9 bases. The trim removed 5 bases at V and 2 bases at J, leaving 7 bases unmatched. This CDR3 region has 16 residues. Germline V lookup: CDR1 SGHNT, CDR2 YENEEA. CDR3 sequence reads: CASSGWGQGAYNEQFF. The CDR3 coding sequence is TGTGCCAGCAGCGGTTGGGGACAGGGCGCCTACAATGAGCAGTTCTTC.

This chain connects TRBV5-6 to TRBJ2-1; 11 bases match TRBD1. The CDR3 length is 16 residues. V shed 2 bases and J 9 bases; nucleotides not matched to a gene: 10. Germline CDR1 reads SGHDT; CDR2 reads YYEEEE. The CDR3 DNA is TGTGCCAGCAGCTTCCCACGGACAGGGGGCCGGAGTGAGCAGTTCTTC. Its protein is CASSFPRTGGRSEQFF.

The table lists this clone with a few counts. The chain combines TRBV6-1 with TRBJ1-5; possible D gene TRBD1, 6 bases. V was shortened by 1 base and J by 6 bases, with 13 bases between the two germline ends. The CDR3 is made up of 15 amino acids. The germline CDR1 and CDR2 sequences are MNHNS and SASEGT. The CDR3: CASSEVSRGSQPQHF. The CDR3 DNA is TGTGCCAGCAGTGAAGTGTCGAGGGGGTCTCAGCCCCAGCATTTT.

Written as DNA, the CDR3 is TGCGCCAGCAGGATTGTCGCGGATTCTGGAAACACCATATATTTT. This encodes CASRIVADSGNTIYF. J is TRBJ1-3 and V is TRBV5-1; D unresolved. CDR1 and CDR2 (germline): SGHRS, YFSETQ. V was clipped by 5 bases and J by 1 base, with 13 bases between them. The CDR3 consists of 15 residues. Combining the CDR3 with reference TRBV5-1 and TRBJ1-3 gives the whole variable domain KAGVTQTPRYLIKTRGQQVTLSCSPISGHRSVSWYQQTPGQGLQFLFEYFSETQRNKGNFPGRFSGRQFSNSRSEMNVSTLELGDSALYLCASRIVADSGNTIYFGEGSWLTVV.

The V call is TRBV27, the J call TRBJ1-2; 9 nucleotides match TRBD1. Germline V gene sequence: CDR1 MNHEY, CDR2 SMNVEV (reference sequence). CDR3 length: 15 amino acids. V was clipped by 9 bases and J by 0 bases; unmatched bases: 8. Here the CDR3 reads CASTGGSTSNYGYTF. CDR3 DNA sequence: TGTGCCAGTACAGGGGGCTCTACCTCTAACTATGGCTACACCTTC.